This entry lists 29 T cell receptor beta chains sequenced from one sample in a study of molecular identifiers for immune sequencing clone quantification. A single record per CDR3 protein comes from TCRdb applying MiXCR to the PCR reads. The sample gives 490,000 or so distinct CDR3 sequences, about 20% of which show up once; approximately 0.8% is in the top ten. The sample was naive CD8+ T cells from blood, with Jurkat cell RNA spiked in. As for subset: FACS-sorted CD8+CD4-CCR7+CD45RA+ naive T cells. Source of these receptors: a human donor in good health. Some libraries in this study had Jurkat cell RNA spiked in.

This clonotype has at least ten counts. This chain links TRBV3-1 with TRBJ1-1; no clear D. Trimming shortened V by 3 bases and J by 0 bases, and 11 bases separated the two germline ends. Germline V gives CDR1 LGHDT, CDR2 YNNKEL (reference sequence). CDR3 length: 15 amino acids. This CDR3 reads CASSHERNMNTEAFF. The CDR3 DNA reads TGTGCCAGCAGCCACGAACGGAACATGAACACTGAAGCTTTCTTT.

The sample holds many counts of this clonotype. The chain uses TRBV20-1 and TRBJ2-3, with TRBD2 as a possible D gene (6 bases). Deletions cut 5 bases from V and 2 bases from J, with 20 bases between. The germline CDR1 and CDR2 sequences are DFQATT and SNEGSKA (reference sequence). The length of the CDR3 is 16 residues. CDR3 sequence reads: CSARAGAGTLTDTQYF. As DNA, the CDR3 is TGCAGTGCTCGAGCGGGTGCAGGGACCCTCACAGATACGCAGTATTTT.

This clonotype was found a few times. The chain employs TRBV12-3 or TRBV12-4 and TRBJ2-5; D is perhaps TRBD1 (6 bases). The CDR3 spans 12 residues. The V end lost 8 bases, the J end lost 1 base, and 8 bases lay between the germline ends. CDR3 sequence (DNA): TGTGCCAGCGGACAGCTCCAAGAGACCCAGTACTTC. Translating it yields CASGQLQETQYF.

This clonotype was observed at least ten times. The genes are TRBV4-1 and TRBJ1-1, with TRBD1 identical over 7 bases. The CDR3 has 15 amino acids. Losses at the gene ends were 5 bases for V and 1 base for J; bases not matched to a gene: 7. Germline assignment: CDR1 MGHRA and CDR2 YSYEKL. The CDR3 DNA is TGCGCCAGCAGCTCCCGACAGGGTCCGAACACTGAAGCTTTCTTT. Encoded protein: CASSSRQGPNTEAFF.

The rearrangement links TRBV19 to TRBJ2-1; D uncertain. The CDR3 has 14 residues. The V end was cut by 6 bases, the J end by 5 bases, with 14 bases between. CDR1 is LNHDA and CDR2 is SQIVND in the germline V gene (reference sequence). CDR3: CASRPLDGDNEQFF. In DNA form, the CDR3 reads TGTGCCAGTAGACCCCTGGACGGAGACAATGAGCAGTTCTTC.

In its sample, this clonotype was seen many times. The rearrangement links TRBV6-5 to TRBJ2-3; D uncertain. Germline V gene data show CDR1 as MNHEY and CDR2 as SVGAGI. This CDR3 is built from 14 residues. The ends were cut back, 6 bases at V and 6 bases at J, with 16 bases in the middle. The CDR3 sequence is CASRGDSWLDTQYF. The DNA of the CDR3 is TGTGCCAGCAGGGGCGACTCGTGGCTGGATACGCAGTATTTT.

The CDR3 region is CASSYRGWNTGELFF. The DNA of the CDR3 is TGTGCCAGCAGCTACAGGGGGTGGAACACCGGGGAGCTGTTTTTT. The V call is TRBV28, the J call TRBJ2-2; the match to TRBD1 covers 8 bases. V gave up 6 bases and J gave up 1 base; unmatched junction bases: 4. From germline, CDR1 is MDHEN and CDR2 SYDVKM. This CDR3 is built from 15 residues. Combining the CDR3 with reference TRBV28 and TRBJ2-2 gives the whole variable domain DVKVTQSSRYLVKRTGEKVFLECVQDMDHENMFWYRQDPGLGLRLIYFSYDVKMKEKGDIPEGYSVSREKKERFSLILESASTNQTSMYLCASSYRGWNTGELFFGEGSRLTVL.

The chain employs TRBV5-6 and TRBJ2-7, with 8 bases aligning to TRBD1. J was trimmed by 5 bases and V by 3 bases; bases with no gene match: 7. CDR3 size: 14 residues. Germline-derived CDR1 and CDR2 are SGHDT and YYEEEE. The CDR3 nucleotides read TGTGCCAGCAGCTGGGGGGACAGGTTCCACGAGCAGTACTTC. Amino acids: CASSWGDRFHEQYF. The whole variable domain, remainder taken from reference TRBV5-6 and TRBJ2-7, is DAGVTQSPTHLIKTRGQQVTLRCSPKSGHDTVSWYQQALGQGPQFIFQYYEEEERQRGNFPDRFSGHQFPNYSSELNVNALLLGDSALYLCASSWGDRFHEQYFGPGTRLTVT.

The CDR3 DNA sequence: TGTGCCAGCAGCCGAGGCCGAGACGGCGAGCAGTACTTC. It encodes CASSRGRDGEQYF. This chain links TRBV27 with TRBJ2-7; D call uncertain. V shed 6 bases and J shed 6 bases, with 15 bases lying between them. Germline values: CDR1 MNHEY, CDR2 SMNVEV (reference sequence). The CDR3 is 13 residues long.

The sample holds many counts of this clonotype. The V and J genes are TRBV28 and TRBJ1-4; 9 nucleotides agree with TRBD1. Germline V gene lookup returns CDR1 MDHEN and CDR2 SYDVKM. The length of the CDR3 is 16 residues. The ends lost 5 bases at V and 8 bases at J; junction bases unmatched: 12. The CDR3 reads CASSQDPGTGREKLFF. The CDR3 nucleotides read TGTGCCAGCAGTCAAGACCCCGGGACAGGGCGAGAAAAACTGTTTTTT.

This clonotype was seen repeatedly, ten times or more. The chain uses TRBV28 and TRBJ2-3; a possible D gene is TRBD2 (5 bases). From germline, CDR1 is MDHEN and CDR2 SYDVKM. The CDR3 is 17 amino acids. V was clipped by 7 bases and J by 0 bases, with 20 bases between them. The CDR3 DNA reads TGTGCCAGCATTCCACCGGACGGGGTATTCAGCACAGATACGCAGTATTTT. Amino acids: CASIPPDGVFSTDTQYF. The variable domain in full, with the rest retrieved from reference TRBV28 and TRBJ2-3, is DVKVTQSSRYLVKRTGEKVFLECVQDMDHENMFWYRQDPGLGLRLIYFSYDVKMKEKGDIPEGYSVSREKKERFSLILESASTNQTSMYLCASIPPDGVFSTDTQYFGPGTRLTVL.

This clonotype showed up many times. V gene TRBV29-1 combines with J gene TRBJ2-5; unclear D gene. Per germline, CDR1 SQVTM and CDR2 ANQGSEA. Trimming cost V 3 bases and J 3 bases, with 17 bases left between them. The length of the CDR3 is 15 residues. The DNA for the CDR3 is TGCAGCGTTGATGGGATCCTATTGGGAAAAGAGACCCAGTACTTC. It is translated as CSVDGILLGKETQYF. The variable domain in full, completed from reference TRBV29-1 and TRBJ2-5, reads SAVISQKPSRDICQRGTSLTIQCQVDSQVTMMFWYRQQPGQSLTLIATANQGSEATYESGFVIDKFPISRPNLTFSTLTVSNMSPEDSSIYLCSVDGILLGKETQYFGPGTRLLVL.

This clonotype has at least ten counts. The rearrangement uses TRBV6-5 and TRBJ2-3; tentative D call: TRBD2 (7 bases). The V and J ends lost 5 bases and 0 bases respectively, with 21 bases between them. The CDR3 extends over 18 amino acids. In germline, CDR1 is MNHEY, CDR2 SVGAGI. CDR3 in amino acids: CASSQDKDGGPSTDTQYF. The CDR3, as DNA: TGTGCCAGCAGTCAAGACAAAGACGGGGGGCCTAGCACAGATACGCAGTATTTT.

This clonotype was picked up one time. A read error may explain this, as a much larger clone is one base away. The V and J genes are TRBV7-7 and TRBJ2-5; D is possibly TRBD2 (6 bases). The CDR3 has 13 amino acids. The germline CDR1 and CDR2 sequences are SSHAT and FNYEAQ (reference sequence). CDR3 residues: CASSLSAGGTQCF. CDR3 coding DNA: TGTGCTAGCAGCTTGAGTGCCGGCGGGACCCAGTGCTTC. The full variable domain, with the rest looked up from reference TRBV7-7 and TRBJ2-5, is GAGVSQSPRYKVTKRGQDVTLRCDPISSHATLYWYQQALGQGPEFLTYFNYEAQPDKSGLPSDRFSAERPEGSISTLTIQRTEQRDSAMYRCASSLSAGGTQCFGPGTRLLVL.

The rearrangement links TRBV19 to TRBJ2-2; 7 positions agree with TRBD1. Germline V CDR1 and CDR2: LNHDA, SQIVND (reference sequence). The trim removed 1 base at V and 5 bases at J, leaving 4 bases unmatched. This CDR3 has 15 residues. The CDR3 sequence: CASSIASTGTGELFF. CDR3 nucleotides: TGTGCCAGTAGTATAGCCTCGACAGGGACCGGGGAGCTGTTTTTT.

This clonotype was recorded once. A read error is possible here, since a much larger clone lies one base away. The V gene is TRBV4-3, the J gene TRBJ1-1; possible D gene TRBD1, 5 bases. Trimming took off 5 bases at V and 0 bases at J, with 13 bases between the two ends. From germline, CDR1 is LGHNA and CDR2 YSLEER. This CDR3 contains 15 residues. This chain's CDR3 is CASSARQMMNTEAFF. DNA for the CDR3: TGCGCCAGCAGCGCCCGACAGATGATGAACACTGAAGCTTTCTTT.

The chain is built from TRBV27 and TRBJ2-3, with TRBD1 as a possible D gene (6 bases). From germline, CDR1 is MNHEY and CDR2 SMNVEV (reference sequence). V lost 7 bases and J 6 bases, leaving 20 bases between the germline ends. The CDR3 extends over 15 amino acids. The CDR3 region is CASTPTGTTSDTQYF. As DNA, the CDR3 is TGTGCCAGCACTCCAACAGGGACAACCTCGGATACGCAGTATTTT.

This clonotype was picked up a small number of times. The chain is built from TRBV29-1 and TRBJ2-2; the D gene could be TRBD1 or TRBD2 (6 bases each). V was shortened by 4 bases and J by 5 bases, with 14 bases between the two germline ends. The CDR3 runs 14 residues. Germline CDR1 and CDR2: SQVTM and ANQGSEA. CDR3 in DNA: TGCAGCGTTGGCTGGGGGGCCTATACCGGGGAGCTGTTTTTT. Translated, it gives CSVGWGAYTGELFF.

On this clonotype: This sequence may be a read error, since a much larger clone differs from it by one base. The chain carries TRBV29-1 and TRBJ2-3, with D tentatively TRBD1 or TRBD2 (5 bases each). The CDR3 consists of 12 residues. V was trimmed by 5 bases and J by 8 bases, leaving 14 bases between them. Looked up from germline, CDR1 is SQVTM and CDR2 is ANQGSEA. In DNA form, the CDR3 reads TGCAGCGTTTTTACTAGGGGTGGTACGCAGTATTTT. This encodes CSVFTRGGTQYF.

This clonotype was seen a few times. The chain has TRBV3-1 and TRBJ2-3; no definite D call. The V end lost 5 bases, the J end lost 2 bases, and 8 bases lay between the germline ends. The germline V gene encodes CDR1 LGHDT and CDR2 YNNKEL (reference sequence). The CDR3 is made up of 13 amino acids. The CDR3 nucleotides read TGTGCCAGCAGCATCTTGCTCACAGATACGCAGTATTTT. This translates into CASSILLTDTQYF.

A remark on this clonotype: This may arise from a read error, as a much more abundant clone is one base away. The rearrangement joins TRBV6-5 to TRBJ2-5, with a tentative D call TRBD1 (6 bases). The CDR3 totals 16 residues. CDR1 MNHEY and CDR2 SVGAGI come from the germline V gene. Trimming pared 2 bases from V and 3 bases from J, leaving 16 bases between. CDR3 loop: CASSYPLVHREETQYF. The DNA of the CDR3 is TGTGCCAGCAGTTACCCCCTCGTACACAGGGAAGAGACCCAGTACTTC.

This clonotype was detected ten times or more. The rearrangement joins TRBV11-2 to TRBJ2-3; TRBD1 matches at 8 bases. Unmatched junction bases numbered 6, after V lost 3 bases and J lost 4 bases. Germline CDR1 SGHAT, CDR2 FQNNGV. The CDR3 runs 15 residues. The DNA of the CDR3 is TGTGCCAGCAGCTTTGGACAGGGAATGGCAGATACGCAGTATTTT. It codes for CASSFGQGMADTQYF.

This clonotype turned up a few times. V is TRBV4-3 and J is TRBJ2-7, with D possibly being TRBD1 (5 bases). From germline, CDR1 is LGHNA and CDR2 YSLEER. CDR3 length: 14 amino acids. Between the trimmed V and J ends, which lost 3 bases and 4 bases, there was a span of 13 bases. CDR3 sequence: CASSQTVDGYEQYF. CDR3 bases: TGCGCCAGCAGCCAGACAGTCGATGGTTACGAGCAGTACTTC.

In this sample, this clonotype turned up many times. The V gene is TRBV29-1, the J gene TRBJ2-5, with unresolved D. Deletions cut 6 bases from V and 2 bases from J, with 10 bases between. This CDR3 region has 12 residues. CDR1 is SQVTM, CDR2 ANQGSEA, per germline. CDR3 amino acids: CSVSDGQETQYF. In DNA form, the CDR3 reads TGCAGCGTCAGCGACGGGCAAGAGACCCAGTACTTC.

On this clonotype: Given a much more abundant clone one base away, this may be a read error. The rearrangement links TRBV5-3 to TRBJ1-1; TRBD1 is a possible D gene (5 bases). TRBV5-3 is identified as an open reading frame with a role that is uncertain. This CDR3 spans 13 amino acids. The CDR3, as DNA: TGTGCCAGCAGCTTGGGAAACGGGGGTGAAGCTTTCTTT. It codes for CASSLGNGGEAFF.

This sequence joins TRBV6-5 and TRBJ2-7; D might be TRBD1 (5 bases). CDR1 and CDR2 (germline): MNHEY, SVGAGI. V was shortened by 6 bases and J by 6 bases, with 15 bases between the two germline ends. The CDR3 length is 13 residues. CDR3 coding DNA: TGTGCCAGCAGGCTGGCAGGGTACTCCGAGCAGTACTTC. This translates into CASRLAGYSEQYF.

This clonotype was counted at least ten times. J is TRBJ2-7 and V is TRBV13, with D unresolved. Germline loops: CDR1 PRHDT, CDR2 FYEKMQ (reference sequence). The CDR3 loop spans 16 amino acids. The germline V and J ends were trimmed by 1 base and 4 bases, with 17 bases remaining between them. In nucleotides, the CDR3 is TGTGCCAGCAGCTTAGCCACCAGCCCGGCGTCATACGAGCAGTACTTC. It encodes CASSLATSPASYEQYF.

This clonotype has only a few counts. The chain employs TRBV13 and TRBJ2-3, with 9 bases lining up with TRBD2. J gave up 6 bases and V 5 bases, and 18 bases lay outside the gene matches. The CDR3 sequence is 18 residues long. Germline assignment: CDR1 PRHDT and CDR2 FYEKMQ (reference sequence). The CDR3 loop is CASSPSRWLAGAADTQYF. For the CDR3, the DNA is TGTGCCAGCAGCCCGTCTCGTTGGTTAGCGGGAGCGGCCGATACGCAGTATTTT.

Regarding this clonotype: A much larger clone differs from this one at a single base, so this may be a read error. This rearrangement joins TRBV12-3 or TRBV12-4 to TRBJ1-1; TRBD1 is a possible D gene (6 bases). The CDR3 loop spans 14 amino acids. CDR3: CASSFGGAGTEASF. Here the CDR3 DNA reads TGTGCCAGCAGTTTTGGGGGCGCGGGCACTGAAGCTTCCTTT.